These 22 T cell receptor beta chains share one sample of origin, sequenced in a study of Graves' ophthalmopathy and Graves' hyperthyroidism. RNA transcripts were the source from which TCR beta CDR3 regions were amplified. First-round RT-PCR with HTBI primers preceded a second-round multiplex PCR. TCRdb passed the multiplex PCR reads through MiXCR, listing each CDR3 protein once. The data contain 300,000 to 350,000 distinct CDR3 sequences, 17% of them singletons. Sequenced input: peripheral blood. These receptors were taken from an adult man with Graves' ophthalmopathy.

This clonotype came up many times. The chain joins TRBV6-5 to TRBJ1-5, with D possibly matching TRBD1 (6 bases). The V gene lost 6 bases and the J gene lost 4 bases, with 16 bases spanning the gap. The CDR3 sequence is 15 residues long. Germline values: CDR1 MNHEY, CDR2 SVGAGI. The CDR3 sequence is CASSRLGGRNQPQHF. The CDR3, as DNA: TGTGCCAGCAGCCGATTAGGGGGACGGAATCAGCCCCAGCATTTT.

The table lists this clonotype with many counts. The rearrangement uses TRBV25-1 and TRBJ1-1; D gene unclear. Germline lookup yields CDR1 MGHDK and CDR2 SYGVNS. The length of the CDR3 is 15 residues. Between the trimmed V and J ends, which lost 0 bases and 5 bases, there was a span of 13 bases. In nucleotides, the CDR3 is TGTGCCAGCAGTGAATATAACCGGCCGGGGACTGAAGCTTTCTTT. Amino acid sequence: CASSEYNRPGTEAFF.

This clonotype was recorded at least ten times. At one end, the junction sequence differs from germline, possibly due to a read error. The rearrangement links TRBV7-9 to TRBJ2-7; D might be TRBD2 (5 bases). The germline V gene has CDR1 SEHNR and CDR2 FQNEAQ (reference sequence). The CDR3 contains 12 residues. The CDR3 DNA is TGTGCCAGCAGCCTAGCTACGGGGGAGCAGTACTTC. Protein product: CASSLATGEQYF.

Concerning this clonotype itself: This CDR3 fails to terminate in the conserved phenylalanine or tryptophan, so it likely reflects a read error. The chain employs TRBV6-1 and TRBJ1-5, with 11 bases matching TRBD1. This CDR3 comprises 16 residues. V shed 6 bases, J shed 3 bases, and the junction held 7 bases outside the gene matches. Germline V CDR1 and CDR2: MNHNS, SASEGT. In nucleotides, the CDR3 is TGTGCCAGCAGAGCCCCGGGACAGGGGGACAATCAGCCCCAGCATCTT. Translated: CASRAPGQGDNQPQHL.

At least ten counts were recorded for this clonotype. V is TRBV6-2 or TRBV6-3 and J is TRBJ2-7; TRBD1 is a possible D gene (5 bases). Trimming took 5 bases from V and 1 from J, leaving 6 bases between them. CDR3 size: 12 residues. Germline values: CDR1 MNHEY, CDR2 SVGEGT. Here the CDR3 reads CASSRQSYEQYF. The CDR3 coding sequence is TGTGCCAGCAGTCGACAGTCCTACGAGCAGTACTTC.

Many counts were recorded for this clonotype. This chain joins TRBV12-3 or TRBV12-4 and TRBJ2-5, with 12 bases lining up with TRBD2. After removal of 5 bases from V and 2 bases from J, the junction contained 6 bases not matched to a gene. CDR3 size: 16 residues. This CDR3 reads CASSIQTSGRQETQYF. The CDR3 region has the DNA TGTGCCAGCAGTATACAGACTAGCGGGAGACAAGAGACCCAGTACTTC.

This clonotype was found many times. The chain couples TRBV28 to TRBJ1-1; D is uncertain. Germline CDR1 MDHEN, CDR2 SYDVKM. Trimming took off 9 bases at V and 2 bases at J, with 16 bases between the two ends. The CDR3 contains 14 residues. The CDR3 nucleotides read TGTGCCAGTAGAGCAGGCCAGTTTAACACTGAAGCTTTCTTT. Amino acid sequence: CASRAGQFNTEAFF.

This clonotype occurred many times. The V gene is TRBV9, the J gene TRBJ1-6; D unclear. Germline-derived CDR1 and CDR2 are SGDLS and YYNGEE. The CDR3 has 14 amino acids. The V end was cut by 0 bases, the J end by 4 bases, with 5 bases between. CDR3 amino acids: CASSVGGYNSPLHF. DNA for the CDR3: TGTGCCAGCAGCGTAGGTGGTTATAATTCACCCCTCCACTTT.

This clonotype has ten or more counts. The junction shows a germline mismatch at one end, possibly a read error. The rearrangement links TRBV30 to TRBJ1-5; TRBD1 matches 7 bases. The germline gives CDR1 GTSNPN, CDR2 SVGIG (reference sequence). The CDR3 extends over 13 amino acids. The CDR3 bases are TGTGCCTGGACGACAGGGTTCAATCGGCCCCAGCATTTT. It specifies CAWTTGFNRPQHF.

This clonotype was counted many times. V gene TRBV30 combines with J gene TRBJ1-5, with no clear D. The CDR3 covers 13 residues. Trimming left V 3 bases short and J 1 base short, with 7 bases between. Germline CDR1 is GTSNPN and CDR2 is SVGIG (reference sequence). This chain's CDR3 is CAWSARSNQPQHF. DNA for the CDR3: TGTGCCTGGAGCGCAAGGAGCAATCAGCCCCAGCATTTT.

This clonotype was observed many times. The CDR3 coding sequence is TGTGCCAGCAGCCAAGAGTCACAGGGCTACGAGCAGTACTTC. Its translation: CASSQESQGYEQYF. The chain joins TRBV4-2 to TRBJ2-7, with D tentatively TRBD1 (6 bases). CDR3 length: 14 residues. Germline V gene sequence: CDR1 LGHNA, CDR2 YNFKEQ. Trimming shortened V by 0 bases and J by 3 bases, and 9 bases separated the two germline ends.

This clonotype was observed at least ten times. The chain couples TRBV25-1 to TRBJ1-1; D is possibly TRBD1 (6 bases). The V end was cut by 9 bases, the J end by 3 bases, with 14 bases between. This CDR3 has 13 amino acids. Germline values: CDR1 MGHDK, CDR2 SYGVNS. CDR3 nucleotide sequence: TGTGCCAGTACGACAGGAGCATACACTGAAGCTTTCTTT. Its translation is CASTTGAYTEAFF.

CDR3 sequence reads: CATSPGLAREGQYF. The CDR3 DNA follows: TGTGCCACCTCCCCGGGACTAGCGAGAGAGGGGCAGTACTTC. The J gene is TRBJ2-7, the V gene TRBV12-3 or TRBV12-4; TRBD2 agrees at 10 bases. V lost 10 bases and J lost 9; bases outside the gene matches: 15. The CDR3 length is 14 residues.

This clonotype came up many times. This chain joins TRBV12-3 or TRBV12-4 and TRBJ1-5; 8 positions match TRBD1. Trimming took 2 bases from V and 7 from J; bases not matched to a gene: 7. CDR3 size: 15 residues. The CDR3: CASSLLAGGRQPQHF. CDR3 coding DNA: TGTGCCAGCAGTTTACTGGCAGGGGGCCGCCAGCCCCAGCATTTT.

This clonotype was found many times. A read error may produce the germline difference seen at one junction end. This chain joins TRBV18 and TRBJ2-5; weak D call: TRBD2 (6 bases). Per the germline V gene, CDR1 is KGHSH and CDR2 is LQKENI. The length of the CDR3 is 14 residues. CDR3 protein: CASSSRDFQGTQYF. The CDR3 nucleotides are TGTGCCAGCTCAAGCCGGGACTTCCAAGGGACCCAGTACTTC.

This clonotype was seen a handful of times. The CDR3 is CASSRDRVYSNYGYTF. The CDR3 DNA follows: TGTGCCAGCTCACGAGACAGAGTCTACTCCAACTATGGCTACACCTTC. The chain employs TRBV18 and TRBJ1-2, with a tentative D call TRBD1 (5 bases). Germline V gene lookup returns CDR1 KGHSH and CDR2 LQKENI. Trimming left V 4 bases short and J 2 bases short, with 17 bases between. This CDR3 has 16 residues.

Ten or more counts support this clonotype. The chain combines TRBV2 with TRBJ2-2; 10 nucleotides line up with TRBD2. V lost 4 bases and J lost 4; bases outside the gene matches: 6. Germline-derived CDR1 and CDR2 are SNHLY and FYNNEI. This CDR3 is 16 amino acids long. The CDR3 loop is CASSVSGGAITGELFF. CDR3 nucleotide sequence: TGTGCCAGCAGTGTAAGCGGGGGGGCGATCACCGGGGAGCTGTTTTTT.

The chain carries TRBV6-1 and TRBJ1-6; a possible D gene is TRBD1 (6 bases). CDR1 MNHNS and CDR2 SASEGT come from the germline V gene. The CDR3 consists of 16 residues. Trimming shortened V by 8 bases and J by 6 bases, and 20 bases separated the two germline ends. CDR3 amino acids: CASRIGQIEANSPLHF. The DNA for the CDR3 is TGTGCCAGCCGTATCGGACAGATCGAGGCTAATTCACCCCTCCACTTT.

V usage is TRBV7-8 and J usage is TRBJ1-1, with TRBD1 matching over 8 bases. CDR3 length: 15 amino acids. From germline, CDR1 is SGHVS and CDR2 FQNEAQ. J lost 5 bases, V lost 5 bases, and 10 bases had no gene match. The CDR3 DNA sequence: TGTGCCAGCAGCCAAACGCCGACAGGGGTTACTGAAGCTTTCTTT. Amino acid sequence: CASSQTPTGVTEAFF.

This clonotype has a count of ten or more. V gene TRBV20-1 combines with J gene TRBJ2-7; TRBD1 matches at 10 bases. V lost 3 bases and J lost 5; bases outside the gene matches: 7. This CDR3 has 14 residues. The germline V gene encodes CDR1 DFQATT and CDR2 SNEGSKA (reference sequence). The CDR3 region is CSARGDRGWDEQYF. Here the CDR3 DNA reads TGCAGTGCTAGGGGGGACAGGGGATGGGACGAGCAGTACTTC.

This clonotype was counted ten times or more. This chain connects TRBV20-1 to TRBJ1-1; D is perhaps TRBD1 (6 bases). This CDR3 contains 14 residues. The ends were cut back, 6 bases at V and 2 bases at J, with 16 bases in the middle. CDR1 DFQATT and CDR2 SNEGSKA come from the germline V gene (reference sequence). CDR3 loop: CSASLDSLNTEAFF. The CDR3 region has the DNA TGCAGTGCGAGCTTGGACAGCCTCAACACTGAAGCTTTCTTT.

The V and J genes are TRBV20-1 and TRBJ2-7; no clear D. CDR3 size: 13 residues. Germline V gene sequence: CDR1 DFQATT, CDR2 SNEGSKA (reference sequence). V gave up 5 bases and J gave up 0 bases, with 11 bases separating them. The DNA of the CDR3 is TGCAGTGCTCCCCTACCTAGCTCCTACGAGCAGTACTTC. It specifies CSAPLPSSYEQYF.